This TCR beta chain was captured in a study of breast tumors, draining lymph nodes, adjacent tissues. Study results and limitations: Data only fit, rather than demonstrated, lymph node origin of most tumor T cells. Tumor repertoires ranked between lymph nodes and nontumor tissue in diversity, with V and J gene preferences. Most tumor T cells seemingly derive from lymph node, then expand in tumor.

TCRdb processed the multiplex PCR reads anew with MiXCR; each CDR3 protein has one entry. This sample has over 150,000 distinct CDR3 sequences, with 25% to 40% found just once. Trimming pared 6 bases from V and 2 bases from J, leaving 17 bases between. Per the germline V gene, CDR1 is MNHEY and CDR2 is SVGAGI. The CDR3 has 15 amino acids. For this clonotype: Its target is unknown. This may come from a read error, since a much larger clone is one base off.

Breast cancer patients provided tissue from their axillary draining lymph nodes. Input material: axillary lymph node tissue. The sequence was obtained from a female donor with breast cancer. Some clones in this sample may be carry-over from other donors' samples. The chain employs TRBV6-5 and TRBJ2-7; D call uncertain. The CDR3 bases are TGTGCCAGCAGAGCACGGACGGCTCGGGCCTACGAGCAGTACTTC. Translation gives CASRARTARAYEQYF.